Below are 8 T cell receptor beta chains sequenced from a single sample in a study of CD4 T cells in relation to SARS-CoV-2 and coronaviruses (dated by TCRdb to 2020 to 2023). Library preparation was by the immunoSEQ multiplex PCR assay. The table was pulled from immuneACCESS by TCRdb, which kept in-frame rearrangements only. Such tables lose some clones; where checked, under half of the loss comes from unresolved V genes, and the rest has no known cause. In all, the sample holds some 35,000 clones, and approximately 88% of those were seen once. 9.2% of the sample is in the top ten clones. The sample comprised memory CD4+ T cells from PBMCs. The cell subset or site label of this sample denotes: memory (non-naive) CD4+ T cells. These receptors all stem from an adult with COVID-19.

V gene TRBV2 combines with J gene TRBJ2-1; 12 bases are shared with TRBD2. V shed 6 bases, J shed 5 bases, and the junction held 11 bases outside the gene matches. Germline lookup yields CDR1 SNHLY and CDR2 FYNNEI. CDR3 size: 17 residues. CDR3 region: CASRPTSGGRPNNEQFF. For the CDR3, the DNA is TGTGCCAGCAGACCTACTAGCGGGGGGCGCCCTAACAATGAGCAGTTCTTC.

This rearrangement joins TRBV21-1 to TRBJ2-3. TRBV21-1 is deemed a pseudogene. The CDR3 consists of 16 residues. The CDR3 loop is CASSGGPGTSTDTQYF. The CDR3 DNA follows: TGTGCCAGCAGCGGGGGACCGGGAACTAGCACAGATACGCAGTATTTT.

The V and J genes are TRBV28 and TRBJ1-1; 8 bases match TRBD1. The CDR3 covers 14 residues. The V gene's germline CDR1 is MDHEN and CDR2 SYDVKM. With V trimmed by 8 bases and J by 0 bases, 5 bases remained unmatched. The CDR3 sequence: CASGQGALNTEAFF. The CDR3 DNA follows: TGTGCCAGCGGCCAGGGGGCGTTGAACACTGAAGCTTTCTTT.

The V call is TRBV5-1, the J call TRBJ1-4; 9 bases match TRBD1. Looked up from germline, CDR1 is SGHRS and CDR2 is YFSETQ. With V trimmed by 5 bases and J by 7 bases, 12 bases remained unmatched. The CDR3 loop spans 16 amino acids. This CDR3 reads CASSLEGRTGAEKLFF. The CDR3 region has the DNA TGCGCCAGCAGTCTAGAGGGAAGGACAGGGGCTGAAAAACTGTTTTTT.

The rearrangement links TRBV5-8 to TRBJ1-6; tentative D call: TRBD1 (6 bases). Germline CDR1 SGHTS, CDR2 YDEGEE. Trimming cost V 0 bases and J 4 bases, with 8 bases left between them. The CDR3 runs 15 residues. CDR3 protein: CASSLVQGYNSPLHF. The CDR3 DNA sequence: TGTGCCAGCAGCTTGGTACAGGGTTATAATTCACCCCTCCACTTT.

The chain joins TRBV11-2 to TRBJ2-3; TRBD2 matches 15 bases. The CDR3 has 16 residues. V lost 4 bases, J lost 8 bases, and 7 bases stayed unmatched. The germline gives CDR1 SGHAT, CDR2 FQNNGV. CDR3 sequence: CASSSGLAGGTGTQYF. The CDR3 nucleotides are TGTGCCAGCAGCTCGGGACTAGCGGGGGGAACTGGTACGCAGTATTTT. Looking up the rest from reference TRBV11-2 and TRBJ2-3 gives the full variable domain: EAGVAQSPRYKIIEKRQSVAFWCNPISGHATLYWYQQILGQGPKLLIQFQNNGVVDDSQLPKDRFSAERLKGVDSTLKIQPAKLEDSAVYLCASSSGLAGGTGTQYFGPGTRLTVL.

The gene calls are TRBV20-1 and TRBJ2-2; D is undetermined. V lost 3 bases, J lost 7 bases, and 3 bases lay in between. The germline V gene has CDR1 DFQATT and CDR2 SNEGSKA (reference sequence). The CDR3 is made up of 10 amino acids. The CDR3 DNA is TGCAGTGCTAGGAACGGGGAGCTGTTTTTT. This sequence encodes CSARNGELFF.

Regarding this clone: This same CDR3 is encoded by further DNA sequences in the sample. This chain uses TRBV7-8 with TRBJ1-5; D is unclear. The CDR3 has 15 residues. The V gene's germline CDR1 is SGHVS and CDR2 FQNEAQ. Between the trimmed V and J ends, which lost 1 base and 0 bases, there was a span of 7 bases. CDR3: CASSLVSYSNQPQHF. The CDR3 DNA is TGTGCCAGCAGCTTAGTCAGCTATAGCAATCAGCCCCAGCATTTT.